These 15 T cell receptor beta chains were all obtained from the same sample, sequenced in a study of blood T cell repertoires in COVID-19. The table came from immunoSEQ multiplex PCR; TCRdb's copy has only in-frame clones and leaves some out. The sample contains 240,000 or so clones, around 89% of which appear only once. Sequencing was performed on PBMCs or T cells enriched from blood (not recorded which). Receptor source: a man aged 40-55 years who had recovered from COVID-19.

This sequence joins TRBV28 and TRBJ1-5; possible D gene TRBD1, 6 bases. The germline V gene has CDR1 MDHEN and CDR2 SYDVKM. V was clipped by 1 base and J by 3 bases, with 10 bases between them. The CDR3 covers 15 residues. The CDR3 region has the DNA TGTGCCAGCAGTTTATTGGGGGCGACCAATCAGCCCCAGCATTTT. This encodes CASSLLGATNQPQHF.

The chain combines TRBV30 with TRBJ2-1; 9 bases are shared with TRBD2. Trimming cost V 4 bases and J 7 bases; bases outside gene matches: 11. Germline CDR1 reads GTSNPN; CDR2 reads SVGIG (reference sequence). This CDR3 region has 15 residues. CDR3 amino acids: CAWTGGGAGSNEQFF. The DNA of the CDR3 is TGTGCCTGGACTGGCGGGGGGGCCGGGTCGAATGAGCAGTTCTTC.

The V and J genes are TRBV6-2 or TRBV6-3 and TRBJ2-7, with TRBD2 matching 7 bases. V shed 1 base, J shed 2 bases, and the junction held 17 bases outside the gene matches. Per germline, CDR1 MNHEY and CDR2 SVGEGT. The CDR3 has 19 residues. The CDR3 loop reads CASSYFLPRPTSPTYEQYF. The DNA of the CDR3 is TGTGCCAGCAGTTACTTTCTCCCCAGACCGACTAGCCCCACCTACGAGCAGTACTTC.

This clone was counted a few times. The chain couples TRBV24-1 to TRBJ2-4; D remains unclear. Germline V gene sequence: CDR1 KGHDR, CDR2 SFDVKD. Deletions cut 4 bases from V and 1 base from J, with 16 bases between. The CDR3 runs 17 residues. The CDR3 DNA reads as TGTGCCACCAGTGACTCCAGGCGACCTCCGGCCAAAAACATTCAGTACTTC. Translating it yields CATSDSRRPPAKNIQYF.

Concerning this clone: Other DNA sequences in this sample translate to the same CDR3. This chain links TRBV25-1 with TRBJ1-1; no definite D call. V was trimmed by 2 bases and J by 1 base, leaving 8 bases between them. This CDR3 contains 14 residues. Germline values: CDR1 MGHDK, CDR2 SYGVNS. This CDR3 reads CASSEGQRNTEAFF. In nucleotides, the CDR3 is TGTGCCAGCAGTGAAGGTCAGCGGAACACTGAAGCTTTCTTT.

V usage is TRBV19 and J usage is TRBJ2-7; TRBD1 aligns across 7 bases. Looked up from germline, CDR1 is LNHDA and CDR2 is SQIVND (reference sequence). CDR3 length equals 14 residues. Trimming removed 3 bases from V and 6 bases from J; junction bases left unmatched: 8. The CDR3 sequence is CASSISGTVFEQYF. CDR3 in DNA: TGTGCCAGTAGTATCTCCGGGACAGTATTCGAGCAGTACTTC.

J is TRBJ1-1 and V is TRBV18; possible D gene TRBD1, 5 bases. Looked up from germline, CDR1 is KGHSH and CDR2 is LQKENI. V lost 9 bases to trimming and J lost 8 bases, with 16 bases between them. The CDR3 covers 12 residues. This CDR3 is CASQGLVEEAFF. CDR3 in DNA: TGTGCCAGTCAGGGCCTCGTCGAGGAAGCTTTCTTT.

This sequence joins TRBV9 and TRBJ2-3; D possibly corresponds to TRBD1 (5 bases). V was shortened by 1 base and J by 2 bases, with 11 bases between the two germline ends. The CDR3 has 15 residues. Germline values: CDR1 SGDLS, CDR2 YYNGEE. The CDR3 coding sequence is TGTGCCAGCAGCGTATCCACAGGCCTCACAGATACGCAGTATTTT. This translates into CASSVSTGLTDTQYF.

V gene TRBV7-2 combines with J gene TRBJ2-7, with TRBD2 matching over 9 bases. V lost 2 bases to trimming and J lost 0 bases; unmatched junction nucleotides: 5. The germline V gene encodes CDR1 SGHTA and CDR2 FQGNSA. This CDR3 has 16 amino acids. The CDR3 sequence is CASSLLSGRTSYEQYF. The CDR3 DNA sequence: TGTGCCAGCAGCTTATTGAGCGGGAGGACCTCCTACGAGCAGTACTTC.

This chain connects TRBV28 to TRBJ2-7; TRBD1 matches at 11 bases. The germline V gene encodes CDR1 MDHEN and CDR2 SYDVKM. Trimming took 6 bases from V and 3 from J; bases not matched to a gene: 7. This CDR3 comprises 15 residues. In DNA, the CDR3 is TGTGCCAGCAGATCACCGGGACAGGGGGTCTACGAGCAGTACTTC. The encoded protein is CASRSPGQGVYEQYF. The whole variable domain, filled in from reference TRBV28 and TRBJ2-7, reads DVKVTQSSRYLVKRTGEKVFLECVQDMDHENMFWYRQDPGLGLRLIYFSYDVKMKEKGDIPEGYSVSREKKERFSLILESASTNQTSMYLCASRSPGQGVYEQYFGPGTRLTVT.

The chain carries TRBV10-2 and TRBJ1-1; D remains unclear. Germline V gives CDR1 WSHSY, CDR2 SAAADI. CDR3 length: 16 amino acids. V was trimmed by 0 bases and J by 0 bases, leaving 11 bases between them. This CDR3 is CASSESRESVNTEAFF. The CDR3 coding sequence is TGCGCCAGCAGTGAGTCGAGGGAAAGCGTGAACACTGAAGCTTTCTTT.

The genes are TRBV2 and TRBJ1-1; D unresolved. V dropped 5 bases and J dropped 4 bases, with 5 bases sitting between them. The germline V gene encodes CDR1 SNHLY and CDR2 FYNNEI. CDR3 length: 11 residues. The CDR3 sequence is CASSWSTEAFF. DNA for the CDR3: TGTGCCAGCAGTTGGAGCACTGAAGCTTTCTTT.

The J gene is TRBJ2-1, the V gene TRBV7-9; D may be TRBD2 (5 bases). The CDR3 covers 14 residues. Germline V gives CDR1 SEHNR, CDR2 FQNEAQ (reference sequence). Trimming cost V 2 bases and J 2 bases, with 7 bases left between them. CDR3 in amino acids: CASSLSGAYNEQFF. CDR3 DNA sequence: TGTGCCAGCAGCTTATCCGGGGCCTACAATGAGCAGTTCTTC. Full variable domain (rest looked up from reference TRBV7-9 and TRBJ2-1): DTGVSQNPRHKITKRGQNVTFRCDPISEHNRLYWYRQTLGQGPEFLTYFQNEAQLEKSRLLSDRFSAERPKGSFSTLEIQRTEQGDSAMYLCASSLSGAYNEQFFGPGTRLTVL.

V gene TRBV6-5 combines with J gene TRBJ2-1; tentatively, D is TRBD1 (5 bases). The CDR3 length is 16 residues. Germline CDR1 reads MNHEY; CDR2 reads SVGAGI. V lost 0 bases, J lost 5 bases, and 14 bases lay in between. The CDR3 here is CASSYSQDTENNEQFF. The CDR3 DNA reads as TGTGCCAGCAGTTACTCGCAGGACACGGAAAACAATGAGCAGTTCTTC.

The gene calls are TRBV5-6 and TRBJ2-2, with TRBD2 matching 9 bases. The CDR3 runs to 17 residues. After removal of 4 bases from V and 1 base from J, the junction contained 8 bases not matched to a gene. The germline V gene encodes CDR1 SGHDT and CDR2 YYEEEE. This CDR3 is CASSPVIAGVNTGELFF. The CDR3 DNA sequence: TGTGCCAGCAGCCCAGTTATAGCGGGAGTGAACACCGGGGAGCTGTTTTTT.